These 2 T cell receptor beta chains came from one sample sequenced in a study of human T cells and chemical hapten exposure. Separate cDNA molecules received unique molecular identifiers, which the library attached to them. TCRdb reprocessed the reads via MiXCR and lists one record per CDR3 protein. This table has about 4,000 distinct CDR3 sequences, roughly 49% appearing once. As for treatment: therapeutic diphenylcyclopropenone sensitization with weekly scalp DPC. The source material was whole blood, sampled before DPC sensitization or 2, 6, or about 24 weeks after (not recorded which). The receptor source for this set is an adult with alopecia areata. Some clones in this sample may be carry-over from other donors' samples. This table probably holds off-target reads from a library built for another chain.

This clonotype was seen a few times. J is TRBJ2-1 and V is TRBV4-1; 8 nucleotides line up with TRBD1. The CDR3 is 19 amino acids. The germline V gene has CDR1 MGHRA and CDR2 YSYEKL. V lost 0 bases and J lost 0; bases outside the gene matches: 10. The CDR3 sequence: CASSQDRTGILSSYNEQFF. In nucleotides, the CDR3 is TGCGCCAGCAGCCAAGATAGGACAGGGATCCTGAGCTCCTACAATGAGCAGTTCTTC.

V usage is TRBV7-9 and J usage is TRBJ1-1; 7 bases fit TRBD1. The CDR3 loop spans 14 amino acids. V lost 6 bases to trimming and J lost 1 base; unmatched junction nucleotides: 5. The germline V gene has CDR1 SEHNR and CDR2 FQNEAQ (reference sequence). The CDR3 here is CASSLRTGNTEAFF. The CDR3 DNA sequence: TGTGCCAGCAGTTTACGGACAGGGAACACTGAAGCTTTCTTT.